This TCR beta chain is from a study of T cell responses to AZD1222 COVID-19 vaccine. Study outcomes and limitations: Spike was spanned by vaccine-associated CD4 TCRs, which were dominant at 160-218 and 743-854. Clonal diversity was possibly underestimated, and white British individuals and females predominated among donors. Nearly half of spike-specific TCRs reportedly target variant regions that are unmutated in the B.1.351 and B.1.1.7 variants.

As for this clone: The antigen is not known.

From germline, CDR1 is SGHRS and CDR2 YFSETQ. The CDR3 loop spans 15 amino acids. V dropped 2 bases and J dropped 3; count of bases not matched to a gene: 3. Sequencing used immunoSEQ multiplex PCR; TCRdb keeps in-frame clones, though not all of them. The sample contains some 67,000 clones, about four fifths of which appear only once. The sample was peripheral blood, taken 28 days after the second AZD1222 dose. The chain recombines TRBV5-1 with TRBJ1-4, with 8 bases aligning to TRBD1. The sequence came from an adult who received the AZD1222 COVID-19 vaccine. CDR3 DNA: TGCGCCAGCAGCTTAGGGACAGGAGCTAATGAAAAACTGTTTTTT. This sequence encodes CASSLGTGANEKLFF. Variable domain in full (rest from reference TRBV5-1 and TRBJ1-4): KAGVTQTPRYLIKTRGQQVTLSCSPISGHRSVSWYQQTPGQGLQFLFEYFSETQRNKGNFPGRFSGRQFSNSRSEMNVSTLELGDSALYLCASSLGTGANEKLFFGSGTQLSVL.